This T cell receptor (beta chain) was identified during a study of CD8+CD57+ T cells in acquired aplastic anemia. The study's findings and limits: Patients and controls shared 25 to 30 CD8+ CDR3 sequences, which appeared highly expressed in patients and within their immunodominant clones.

V was shortened by 2 bases and J by 8 bases, with 15 bases between the two germline ends. The germline V gene has CDR1 DFQATT and CDR2 SNEGSKA (reference sequence). This CDR3 is built from 14 residues. Genomic DNA, the template, was used for profiling of the TCR beta VDJ and CDR3. TCRdb re-called the reads with MiXCR, one entry per CDR3 protein. The repertoire holds around 430,000 distinct CDR3 sequences, with 25% to 40% as singletons. For this clonotype: Its target is unknown.

Sequencing involved patients with CD8+CD57+ cell expansion previously shown by flow cytometry. This receptor was taken from a human donor with aplastic anemia. Material: sorted CD4+, CD8+, or CD8+CD57+ T cells (not recorded which) from PBMCs. The V and J genes are TRBV20-1 and TRBJ2-2, with D unclear. CDR3 in amino acids: CSARSRTSIGELFF. CDR3 nucleotide sequence: TGCAGTGCTAGAAGTCGGACCAGTATAGGGGAGCTGTTTTTT.